Shown below are 19 T cell receptor beta chains from a single sample sequenced in a study of tumour-infiltrating T cells in Burkitt lymphoma (TCRdb year 2020). Libraries were constructed by the immunoSEQ multiplex PCR assay. TCRdb stores this immuneACCESS table with in-frame sequences only. Part of the clones is absent; in the studies checked, under half of the shortfall reflects unresolved V genes, and no reason is known for the rest. In this sample the table shows 7,500 to 8,500 clones, 65% to 85% of which occur a single time. Jointly, the top ten make up 40% of the sample. The sequenced sample was tumor tissue. The receptors were gathered from a human donor with diffuse large B-cell lymphoma.

On this clone itself: The junction does not match germline at one end; this may be a read error. J is TRBJ1-1 and V is TRBV5-4; 9 bases map to TRBD1. The CDR3 is 15 residues long. The germline V gene encodes CDR1 SGHNT and CDR2 YYREEE (reference sequence). The CDR3 DNA reads as TGTGCCAACAGCTGGCGACAGGGGGTGAACACTGAAGCTTTCTTT. This gives the protein CANSWRQGVNTEAFF.

The chain employs TRBV6-6 and TRBJ2-3; D gene unclear. Germline CDR1 is MNHNY and CDR2 is SVGAGI (reference sequence). The CDR3 contains 15 residues. Trimming removed 11 bases at V and 0 bases at J, with 18 bases between. The CDR3 DNA reads TGTGCCTCCGCCCCCGGGCACTTCAGCACAGATACGCAGTATTTT. This encodes CASAPGHFSTDTQYF.

The table lists this clone with a few counts. The DNA for the CDR3 is TGTGCCAGCAGATCGACAGGGGTGAACACTGAAGCTTTCTTT. Translation: CASRSTGVNTEAFF. The V gene is TRBV7-2, the J gene TRBJ1-1; 8 bases are shared with TRBD1. CDR1 SGHTA and CDR2 FQGNSA come from the germline V gene. Unmatched junction bases numbered 3, after V lost 6 bases and J lost 0 bases. The CDR3 is 14 amino acids.

This clone was detected only a few times. V gene TRBV9 combines with J gene TRBJ2-7; 9 nucleotides align to TRBD2. This CDR3 is built from 16 residues. The junction had 8 bases not matched to a gene; V was cut back by 3 bases and J by 1 base. Germline V gene data show CDR1 as SGDLS and CDR2 as YYNGEE. CDR3 DNA sequence: TGTGCCAGCAGCGCCCCTACGGCGGGGGGGTCCTACGAGCAGTACTTC. Its translation is CASSAPTAGGSYEQYF.

For the CDR3, the DNA is TGTGCCAGCAGCGTGGACAGGGACTCCTACGAGCAGTACTTC. It encodes CASSVDRDSYEQYF. The chain combines TRBV5-6 with TRBJ2-7; 8 bases line up with TRBD1. Trimming removed 4 bases from V and 0 bases from J; junction bases left unmatched: 3. The CDR3 length is 14 residues. Germline values: CDR1 SGHDT, CDR2 YYEEEE.

The V call is TRBV4-1, the J call TRBJ1-4; D unclear. V was shortened by 6 bases and J by 8 bases, with 13 bases between the two germline ends. Germline lookup yields CDR1 MGHRA and CDR2 YSYEKL. CDR3 length equals 13 residues. The chain's CDR3 is CASSTREDEKLFF. In DNA, the CDR3 is TGCGCCAGCAGTACCCGTGAGGACGAAAAACTGTTTTTT.

The rearrangement links TRBV6-5 to TRBJ1-2, with a weak D call TRBD1 (6 bases). The germline V gene encodes CDR1 MNHEY and CDR2 SVGAGI. V lost 5 bases, J lost 8 bases, and 18 bases lay in between. This CDR3 region has 14 residues. CDR3 sequence (DNA): TGTGCCAGCAGTAATAAAGGGGGGGCCTGGGGCTACACCTTC. Its protein is CASSNKGGAWGYTF.

The chain links TRBV2 to TRBJ1-1; D gene uncertain. Germline CDR1 reads SNHLY; CDR2 reads FYNNEI. CDR3 length equals 10 residues. V shed 8 bases and J shed 1 base, with 2 bases lying between them. The CDR3 loop is CASGNTEAFF. The CDR3 nucleotides read TGTGCCAGCGGGAACACTGAAGCTTTCTTT. Together with reference TRBV2 and TRBJ1-1, the CDR3 gives the full variable domain: EPEVTQTPSHQVTQMGQEVILRCVPISNHLYFYWYRQILGQKVEFLVSFYNNEISEKSEIFDDQFSVERPDGSNFTLKIRSTKLEDSAMYFCASGNTEAFFGQGTRLTVV.

The chain combines TRBV5-4 with TRBJ1-1; 8 nucleotides agree with TRBD1. V dropped 4 bases and J dropped 5; count of bases not matched to a gene: 7. This CDR3 has 14 amino acids. Per the germline V gene, CDR1 is SGHNT and CDR2 is YYREEE (reference sequence). This CDR3 reads CASSTRDRRTEAFF. The CDR3 nucleotides are TGTGCCAGCAGCACCCGGGACAGGCGGACTGAAGCTTTCTTT.

This clone was seen once. The chain links TRBV5-6 to TRBJ1-1; D gene unclear. The CDR3 runs 18 residues. CDR1 and CDR2 from the germline V gene are SGHDT and YYEEEE. Deletions cut 5 bases from V and 3 bases from J, with 26 bases between. The CDR3, as DNA: TGTGCCAGCAGGGTTCGTATAGGGCAGGCCTGGTTGGACACTGAAGCTTTCTTT. Protein: CASRVRIGQAWLDTEAFF.

This rearrangement joins TRBV7-9 to TRBJ2-7; D may match TRBD1 or TRBD2 (5 bases each). With 1 base removed from V and 3 bases from J, the gap between germline ends came to 13 bases. CDR1 and CDR2 (germline): SEHNR, FQNEAQ (reference sequence). The CDR3 is 15 amino acids. The DNA for the CDR3 is TGTGCCAGCAGCTTAGGAGGGGTCCTCGGCTACGAGCAGTACTTC. Translating gives CASSLGGVLGYEQYF.

The rearrangement uses TRBV30 and TRBJ2-5; D might be TRBD2 (7 bases). CDR3 length: 15 amino acids. Trimming pared 1 base from V and 2 bases from J, leaving 14 bases between. CDR1 GTSNPN and CDR2 SVGIG come from the germline V gene (reference sequence). CDR3 sequence reads: CAWSGAGQPQETQYF. CDR3 sequence (DNA): TGTGCCTGGAGTGGAGCGGGACAACCTCAAGAGACCCAGTACTTC. The variable domain in full, completed from reference TRBV30 and TRBJ2-5, reads SQTIHQWPATLVQPVGSPLSLECTVEGTSNPNLYWYRQAAGRGLQLLFYSVGIGQISSEVPQNLSASRPQDRQFILSSKKLLLSDSGFYLCAWSGAGQPQETQYFGPGTRLLVL.

The rearrangement links TRBV5-4 to TRBJ2-7, with 11 bases lining up with TRBD2. Per the germline V gene, CDR1 is SGHNT and CDR2 is YYREEE (reference sequence). The junction had 10 bases not matched to a gene; V was cut back by 3 bases and J by 5 bases. The CDR3 is made up of 16 amino acids. In DNA form, the CDR3 reads TGTGCCAGCAGCTCGGATCTAGCGGGGGGCTTCCACGAGCAGTACTTC. It specifies CASSSDLAGGFHEQYF.

The chain combines TRBV7-9 with TRBJ1-5; no firm D call. The length of the CDR3 is 12 residues. Germline assignment: CDR1 SEHNR and CDR2 FQNEAQ (reference sequence). The V end was cut by 5 bases, the J end by 3 bases, with 5 bases between. The CDR3 loop reads CASSRPNQPQHF. The CDR3 nucleotides read TGTGCCAGCAGCCGCCCCAATCAGCCCCAGCATTTT.

The chain employs TRBV19 and TRBJ1-1, with 10 bases fitting TRBD1. V shed 6 bases and J 4 bases; nucleotides not matched to a gene: 5. CDR1 and CDR2 (germline): LNHDA, SQIVND (reference sequence). This CDR3 has 14 residues. The CDR3 nucleotides are TGTGCCAGTAGACTGGACAGGGGGAGCACTGAAGCTTTCTTT. This encodes CASRLDRGSTEAFF.

The table lists this clone with a few counts. The CDR3 coding sequence is TGTGCCAGCAGTCTAGGGCAGGGCACTGAAGCTTTCTTT. It encodes CASSLGQGTEAFF. This rearrangement joins TRBV11-2 to TRBJ1-1, with a tentative D call TRBD1 (5 bases). The germline V gene has CDR1 SGHAT and CDR2 FQNNGV. The CDR3 consists of 13 residues. The ends were cut back, 6 bases at V and 4 bases at J, with 12 bases in the middle.

The CDR3 nucleotides are TGTGCCAGTAGTGGGGGAGGCCCAGGGAAGTACGAGCAGTACTTC. Translated, it gives CASSGGGPGKYEQYF. The chain uses TRBV19 and TRBJ2-7, with TRBD2 as a possible D gene (6 bases). Germline CDR1 LNHDA, CDR2 SQIVND (reference sequence). The CDR3 is made up of 15 amino acids. V lost 5 bases, J lost 4 bases, and 18 bases lay in between. Variable domain in full (rest from reference TRBV19 and TRBJ2-7): DGGITQSPKYLFRKEGQNVTLSCEQNLNHDAMYWYRQDPGQGLRLIYYSQIVNDFQKGDIAEGYSVSREKKESFPLTVTSAQKNPTAFYLCASSGGGPGKYEQYFGPGTRLTVT.

This clone was counted a single time. CDR3 bases: TGTGCCAGCAGCTTAGCCGGGACAGGGGATGGCTACACCTTC. It specifies CASSLAGTGDGYTF. V usage is TRBV7-2 and J usage is TRBJ1-2; the match to TRBD1 covers 10 bases. The CDR3 totals 14 residues. CDR1 SGHTA and CDR2 FQGNSA come from the germline V gene. The ends lost 0 bases at V and 6 bases at J; junction bases unmatched: 1.

This clone was counted a single time. V gene TRBV5-4 combines with J gene TRBJ1-1; TRBD1 is a possible D gene (5 bases). The CDR3 consists of 14 residues. V lost 4 bases and J 4 bases, leaving 14 bases between the germline ends. Germline CDR1 SGHNT, CDR2 YYREEE (reference sequence). CDR3 loop: CASSGVGGSTEAFF. For the CDR3, the DNA is TGTGCCAGCAGCGGGGTGGGGGGGAGCACTGAAGCTTTCTTT. The variable domain in full, with the rest retrieved from reference TRBV5-4 and TRBJ1-1, is ETGVTQSPTHLIKTRGQQVTLRCSSQSGHNTVSWYQQALGQGPQFIFQYYREEENGRGNFPPRFSGLQFPNYSSELNVNALELDDSALYLCASSGVGGSTEAFFGQGTRLTVV.